This TCR beta chain was recorded in a study of blood T cells in healthy people across ages. Findings and caveats of the study: Unsorted PBMCs blocked a conclusive comparison of naive and antigen-experienced cells.

A sample-barcoded 5' primer and a J-beta primer mix were used in a second PCR of roughly 6 to 11 cycles. A single record per CDR3 protein comes from TCRdb applying MiXCR to the 5' RACE reads. Seen here are 650,000 to 1,000,000 distinct CDR3 sequences, 30% to 45% observed once, and the top ten hold 13%. A few counts support this clonotype. Its antigen is not known. The CDR3 covers 14 residues. V gave up 5 bases and J gave up 0 bases, with 11 bases separating them. The germline gives CDR1 SGHVS, CDR2 FQNEAQ. Sample: blood. The genes are TRBV7-8 and TRBJ2-7; D ambiguous. This sequence was found in a man between 18 and 35 years old in good health. This CDR3 reads CASSPGLSSYEQYF. CDR3 sequence (DNA): TGTGCCAGCAGCCCGGGCCTCAGCTCCTACGAGCAGTACTTC.